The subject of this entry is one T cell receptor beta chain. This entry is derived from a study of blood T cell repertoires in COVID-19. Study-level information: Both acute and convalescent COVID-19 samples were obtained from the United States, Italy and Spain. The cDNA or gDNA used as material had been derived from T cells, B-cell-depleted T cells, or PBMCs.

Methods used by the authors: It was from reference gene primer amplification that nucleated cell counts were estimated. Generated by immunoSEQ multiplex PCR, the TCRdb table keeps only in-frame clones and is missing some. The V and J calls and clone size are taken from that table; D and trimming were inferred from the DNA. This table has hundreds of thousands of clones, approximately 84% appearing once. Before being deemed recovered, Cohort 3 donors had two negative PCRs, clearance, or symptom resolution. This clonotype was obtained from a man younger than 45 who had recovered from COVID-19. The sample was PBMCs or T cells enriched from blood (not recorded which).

CDR3 sequence (DNA): TGCGCCAGCAGCCAGGCAGGACTAGCGGTCACAGATACGCAGTATTTT. It is translated as CASSQAGLAVTDTQYF. The genes are TRBV4-1 and TRBJ2-3; TRBD2 matches 10 bases. Germline V CDR1 and CDR2: MGHRA, YSYEKL. V shed 3 bases, J shed 2 bases, and the junction held 5 bases outside the gene matches. The CDR3 length is 16 residues.